These 6 T cell receptor beta chains originate from one sample sequenced in a study of blood T cell repertoires in COVID-19. Here immunoSEQ multiplex PCR was the method, and the copy in TCRdb shows in-frame clones only, minus some. The data hold approximately 270,000 clones, with about 90% observed a single time. The sample comprised peripheral blood. The receptors originated from an elderly man with acute or convalescent COVID-19.

The chain employs TRBV4-3 and TRBJ2-4; D may be TRBD1 (5 bases). The CDR3 runs to 15 residues. Trimming shortened V by 3 bases and J by 7 bases, and 16 bases separated the two germline ends. Germline V gives CDR1 LGHNA, CDR2 YSLEER. The CDR3: CASSQASRVGNIQYF. In DNA form, the CDR3 reads TGCGCCAGCAGCCAGGCAAGCAGGGTTGGGAACATTCAGTACTTC.

The V gene is TRBV18, the J gene TRBJ2-7; TRBD1 aligns across 10 bases. CDR1 and CDR2 from the germline V gene are KGHSH and LQKENI. After removal of 4 bases from V and 6 bases from J, the junction contained 15 bases not matched to a gene. The CDR3 spans 17 residues. CDR3 sequence reads: CASSRTATGGAGGEQYF. The CDR3 nucleotides read TGTGCCAGCTCACGAACCGCGACAGGGGGCGCGGGTGGCGAGCAGTACTTC. The entire variable domain, with the rest obtained from reference TRBV18 and TRBJ2-7, is as follows: NAGVMQNPRHLVRRRGQEARLRCSPMKGHSHVYWYRQLPEEGLKFMVYLQKENIIDESGMPKERFSAEFPKEGPSILRIQQVVRGDSAAYFCASSRTATGGAGGEQYFGPGTRLTVT.

CDR3 in amino acids: CSVARTGGNEQYF. CDR3 DNA: TGCAGCGTTGCCCGGACCGGAGGCAACGAGCAGTACTTC. J is TRBJ2-7 and V is TRBV29-1, with TRBD2 as a possible D gene (5 bases). The CDR3 has 13 residues. Trimming took 4 bases from V and 5 from J, leaving 15 bases between them. CDR1 SQVTM and CDR2 ANQGSEA come from the germline V gene.

CDR3 sequence: CASSQAPGQYNSPLHF. The CDR3 DNA is TGTGCCAGCAGCCAAGCCCCGGGACAGTATAATTCACCCCTCCACTTT. This chain links TRBV3-1 (or the pseudogene TRBV3-2) with TRBJ1-6; the match to TRBD1 covers 7 bases. The CDR3 consists of 16 residues. V was pared by 1 base and J by 4 bases, with 4 bases of the junction left unmatched. Germline loops: CDR1 LGHDT, CDR2 YNNKEL (reference sequence).

V is TRBV6-1 and J is TRBJ1-1; 7 bases fit TRBD1. Losses at the gene ends were 2 bases for V and 4 bases for J; bases not matched to a gene: 7. This CDR3 spans 15 amino acids. Germline V gene sequence: CDR1 MNHNS, CDR2 SASEGT. The CDR3, as DNA: TGTGCCAGCAGTGAAATTCGGGCAGGGGGCACTGAAGCTTTCTTT. Translation: CASSEIRAGGTEAFF.

The rearrangement joins TRBV2 to TRBJ2-1, with TRBD2 identical over 13 bases. Unmatched junction bases numbered 4, after V lost 5 bases and J lost 9 bases. Germline V gene data show CDR1 as SNHLY and CDR2 as FYNNEI. This CDR3 has 14 amino acids. CDR3 region: CASSLRLAGGEQFF. The CDR3 DNA reads TGTGCCAGCAGTTTAAGACTAGCGGGGGGTGAGCAGTTCTTC.